This TCR beta chain was sequenced for a study of T-cell memory formation after mild COVID-19. Study context: Clusters were largely donor specific.

Using its own MiXCR run on the 5' RACE reads, TCRdb lists one record per CDR3 protein. The table has about 560,000 distinct CDR3 sequences, 20% to 25% seen once. This clonotype was picked up a small number of times. Antigen: not known. Germline loops: CDR1 MGHRA, CDR2 YSYEKL. The CDR3 is made up of 15 amino acids. J gave up 6 bases and V 4 bases, and 8 bases lay outside the gene matches. The study's findings and limits: Several responding clones turned up in pre-infection memory, indicating that cross-reactive memory may have taken part. The CD4+ clones that contracted clustered mainly within CM and EM, and the CD8+ clones concentrated in EMRA. Among clones contracting day 15 to 85, CD4/CD8 was balanced, whereas later expanders leaned CD4+.

Sequencing input: PBMCs or a T cell subset sorted from them (not recorded which). The sequence was collected from an adult woman who had mild COVID-19 (a few samples of this study predate the infection). Cell type and time point are not known. The rearrangement uses TRBV4-1 and TRBJ2-1; 8 nucleotides match TRBD2. The CDR3 DNA reads TGCGCCAGCAGCCCACCGGGACTAGACCGCAATGAGCAGTTCTTC. It yields the protein CASSPPGLDRNEQFF.